The 20 T cell receptor beta chains below were found in one sample sequenced in a study of CD8 T cells in ankylosing spondylitis. General study results and limits: It appeared that ankylosing spondylitis blood was characterized by a TCR beta motif of roughly 8 highly homologous variants.

These receptors' antigens are unknown. TCRdb independently ran MiXCR on the 5' RACE reads; one entry per CDR3 protein. Among 350,000 to 450,000 distinct CDR3 sequences listed, more than 25% were seen once. The sequencing sample was made of blood, either unsorted or a sorted T cell fraction (not recorded which). Every receptor here comes from a male donor with ankylosing spondylitis.

The CDR3 bases are TGTGCCAGCAATATTACCGGACAGGGGAAGGACGAGCAGTACTTC. Protein sequence: CASNITGQGKDEQYF. This chain joins TRBV27 and TRBJ2-7, with 9 bases fitting TRBD1. The CDR3 extends over 15 amino acids. With 7 bases clipped from V and 5 bases from J, the junction kept 12 bases outside the gene matches. Germline lookup yields CDR1 MNHEY and CDR2 SMNVEV (reference sequence).

This clonotype was seen more than once but under ten times. This chain uses TRBV5-1 with TRBJ2-2; possibly TRBD2 for D (6 bases). CDR1 is SGHRS, CDR2 YFSETQ, per germline. V was pared by 4 bases and J by 3 bases, with 13 bases between. The CDR3 extends over 15 amino acids. Written as DNA, the CDR3 is TGCGCCAGCAGCCCCTGGACTATGGACACCGGGGAGCTGTTTTTT. Protein sequence: CASSPWTMDTGELFF.

The chain has TRBV6-1 and TRBJ1-2; TRBD1 might be the D (5 bases). The CDR3 sequence is 13 residues long. Germline V gene lookup returns CDR1 MNHNS and CDR2 SASEGT. Trimming removed 6 bases from V and 3 bases from J, with 11 bases in between. In DNA form, the CDR3 reads TGTGCCAGCAGGGACACCTATTACTATGGCTACACCTTC. Translation: CASRDTYYYGYTF.

This clonotype has more than one count but fewer than ten. The chain has TRBV29-1 and TRBJ2-3; 7 positions match TRBD1. The V segment lost 4 bases and the J segment 0 bases; nucleotides outside the gene matches: 4. The germline V gene encodes CDR1 SQVTM and CDR2 ANQGSEA. This CDR3 spans 14 amino acids. CDR3: CSVGTGHSTDTQYF. In nucleotides, the CDR3 is TGCAGCGTTGGGACAGGTCATAGCACAGATACGCAGTATTTT.

Only a few counts were recorded for this clonotype. This chain joins TRBV2 and TRBJ2-2; D gene uncertain. This CDR3 region has 12 residues. With 4 bases removed from V and 4 bases from J, the gap between germline ends came to 4 bases. From germline, CDR1 is SNHLY and CDR2 FYNNEI. In DNA, the CDR3 is TGTGCCAGCAGTGGGTCCACCGGGGAGCTGTTTTTT. Its translation: CASSGSTGELFF.

This chain uses TRBV10-3 with TRBJ1-2; perhaps TRBD1 as D (5 bases). The V gene's germline CDR1 is ENHRY and CDR2 SYGVKD. The CDR3 runs to 12 residues. Trimming cost V 4 bases and J 2 bases, with 5 bases left between them. The CDR3 loop is CAISGQNYGYTF. CDR3 bases: TGTGCCATCAGTGGACAGAACTATGGCTACACCTTC.

This chain connects TRBV10-3 to TRBJ2-7, with TRBD2 matching over 8 bases. This CDR3 comprises 13 residues. The germline V gene has CDR1 ENHRY and CDR2 SYGVKD. V was pared by 3 bases and J by 7 bases, with 5 bases of the junction left unmatched. CDR3 protein: CAISEVAGWEQYF. In nucleotides, the CDR3 is TGTGCCATCAGTGAAGTAGCGGGGTGGGAGCAGTACTTC.

This clonotype has more than one count but fewer than ten. The V and J genes are TRBV3-1 and TRBJ2-6; D possibly corresponds to TRBD1 (6 bases). Per the germline V gene, CDR1 is LGHDT and CDR2 is YNNKEL (reference sequence). Trimming took off 1 base at V and 5 bases at J, with 12 bases between the two ends. This CDR3 region has 16 residues. CDR3 nucleotide sequence: TGTGCCAGCAGCCAAGTGAGGGGGAGCAGGGCCAACGTCCTGACTTTC. Amino acid sequence: CASSQVRGSRANVLTF. Variable domain in full (rest from reference TRBV3-1 and TRBJ2-6): DTAVSQTPKYLVTQMGNDKSIKCEQNLGHDTMYWYKQDSKKFLKIMFSYNNKELIINETVPNRFSPKSPDKAHLNLHINSLELGDSAVYFCASSQVRGSRANVLTFGAGSRLTVL.

This clonotype was observed a few times. The chain recombines TRBV2 with TRBJ2-1, with D perhaps matching TRBD1 or TRBD2 (5 bases each). The germline gives CDR1 SNHLY, CDR2 FYNNEI. Between the trimmed V and J ends, which lost 5 bases and 3 bases, there was a span of 17 bases. The CDR3 is 16 amino acids. The CDR3 nucleotides read TGTGCCAGCAGTCCCCCCCGGCGAGGGGACTACAATGAGCAGTTCTTC. It is translated as CASSPPRRGDYNEQFF.

The gene calls are TRBV3-1 and TRBJ1-5; the D gene is possibly TRBD1 (5 bases). V was pared by 4 bases and J by 7 bases, with 14 bases between. The CDR3 consists of 14 residues. Germline V CDR1 and CDR2: LGHDT, YNNKEL (reference sequence). This CDR3 is CASSPRGLRQPQHF. The CDR3 bases are TGTGCCAGCAGCCCCCGGGGCCTAAGGCAGCCCCAGCATTTT.

Concerning this clonotype itself: Germline is not matched at one junction end, which may reflect a read error. V gene TRBV5-1 combines with J gene TRBJ1-6; D perhaps matches TRBD1 (5 bases). There are 15 residues in the CDR3. Germline V lookup: CDR1 SGHRS, CDR2 YFSETQ. The CDR3 region is CASSPSGTTNSPLHF. CDR3 sequence (DNA): TGCGCCAGCAGCCCATCCGGGACTACCAATTCACCCCTCCATTTT.

The CDR3 loop reads CASSWDSDYEQYV. CDR3 coding DNA: TGTGCCAGCAGTTGGGACTCAGACTACGAGCAGTACGTC. The chain joins TRBV7-8 to TRBJ2-7; TRBD2 is a possible D gene (6 bases). The CDR3 covers 13 residues. Germline CDR1 SGHVS, CDR2 FQNEAQ. V was pared by 6 bases and J by 3 bases, with 12 bases between.

The rearrangement uses TRBV7-9 and TRBJ1-6; the match to TRBD1 covers 7 bases. There are 15 residues in the CDR3. CDR1 and CDR2 from the germline V gene are SEHNR and FQNEAQ (reference sequence). V shed 4 bases and J 2 bases; nucleotides not matched to a gene: 2. The CDR3 region has the DNA TGTGCCAGCAGCTCGGGGACAGCCTATAATTCACCCCTCCACTTT. Residues: CASSSGTAYNSPLHF.

A few counts support this clonotype. The rearrangement links TRBV10-2 to TRBJ1-1, with 7 bases identical to TRBD1. Germline V lookup: CDR1 WSHSY, CDR2 SAAADI. V gave up 8 bases and J gave up 0 bases; unmatched junction bases: 3. CDR3 size: 13 residues. CDR3 in amino acids: CASATGLNTEAFF. DNA of the CDR3: TGCGCCAGCGCGACAGGGCTGAACACTGAAGCTTTCTTT.

This sequence joins TRBV5-1 and TRBJ2-7; D gene uncertain. The V end lost 4 bases, the J end lost 0 bases, and 8 bases lay between the germline ends. CDR1 and CDR2 from the germline V gene are SGHRS and YFSETQ. The CDR3 runs 13 residues. CDR3 nucleotides: TGCGCCAGCAGCGAAGACAACTCCTACGAGCAGTACTTC. Protein: CASSEDNSYEQYF.

This clonotype was counted between two and nine times. This chain connects TRBV24-1 to TRBJ2-3, with TRBD1 matching over 11 bases. This CDR3 has 17 residues. Germline trimming cut 1 base from V and 2 bases from J; bases unmatched to any gene: 4. Germline CDR1 reads KGHDR; CDR2 reads SFDVKD. CDR3 amino acids: CATSDLGTGGLTDTQYF. CDR3 coding DNA: TGTGCCACCAGTGATTTAGGGACAGGGGGTCTCACAGATACGCAGTATTTT.

This clonotype showed up just a few times. This chain joins TRBV2 and TRBJ2-1; 13 bases are shared with TRBD2. Germline trimming cut 1 base from V and 2 bases from J; bases unmatched to any gene: 5. The length of the CDR3 is 18 residues. The V gene's germline CDR1 is SNHLY and CDR2 FYNNEI. The CDR3 region has the DNA TGTGCCAGCAGTGAAGGACTAGCGGGAGGAAAAGCCTACAATGAGCAGTTCTTC. It translates to CASSEGLAGGKAYNEQFF.

This clonotype showed up just a few times. V usage is TRBV3-1 and J usage is TRBJ2-1, with a weak D call TRBD1 (6 bases). The CDR3 contains 15 residues. Per the germline V gene, CDR1 is LGHDT and CDR2 is YNNKEL (reference sequence). V lost 4 bases to trimming and J lost 5 bases, with 15 bases between them. CDR3 sequence: CASSLGYQGHNEQFF. The CDR3 DNA reads TGTGCCAGCAGCCTAGGCTACCAGGGGCACAATGAGCAGTTCTTC.

This clonotype has a count of ten or more. The V gene is TRBV29-1, the J gene TRBJ2-4, with 8 nucleotides matching TRBD1. Germline lookup yields CDR1 SQVTM and CDR2 ANQGSEA. The V gene end was trimmed by 7 bases and the J gene end by 5 bases; junction bases not matched to a gene: 7. The CDR3 is made up of 13 amino acids. The CDR3 spells CSADRGTENIQYF. The CDR3 DNA reads TGCAGCGCTGACAGGGGTACCGAAAACATTCAGTACTTC. The full variable domain, completed using reference TRBV29-1 and TRBJ2-4, is SAVISQKPSRDICQRGTSLTIQCQVDSQVTMMFWYRQQPGQSLTLIATANQGSEATYESGFVIDKFPISRPNLTFSTLTVSNMSPEDSSIYLCSADRGTENIQYFGAGTRLSVL.

V usage is TRBV6-1 and J usage is TRBJ2-3; the match to TRBD2 covers 10 bases. Germline CDR1 is MNHNS and CDR2 is SASEGT. With 6 bases clipped from V and 4 bases from J, the junction kept 7 bases outside the gene matches. The CDR3 is 15 residues long. In DNA, the CDR3 is TGTGCCAGCAGAACCCCTAGCGGGAGCTCAGATACGCAGTATTTT. Its protein product is CASRTPSGSSDTQYF.